Shown below are 5 T cell receptor beta chains from a single sample sequenced in a study of Tregs in tolerant kidney transplant recipients. Sequencing used immunoSEQ multiplex PCR; TCRdb keeps in-frame clones, though not all of them. The data hold around 70,000 clones, with roughly 90% observed a single time. This specimen was CD8+ T cells from blood, taken before the transplant. The receptors come from a human donor who received a combined kidney and bone marrow transplant.

The V call is TRBV7-9, the J call TRBJ2-5; D uncertain. Per germline, CDR1 SEHNR and CDR2 FQNEAQ (reference sequence). Trimming left V 6 bases short and J 2 bases short, with 10 bases between. The CDR3 is 13 amino acids. CDR3 region: CASRPLTQETQYF. The CDR3 DNA sequence: TGTGCCAGCAGACCTCTAACTCAAGAGACCCAGTACTTC.

The chain joins TRBV6-1 to TRBJ1-2; 9 nucleotides agree with TRBD1. CDR1 is MNHNS, CDR2 SASEGT, per germline. CDR3 length: 14 residues. The trim removed 4 bases at V and 7 bases at J, leaving 7 bases unmatched. CDR3 in amino acids: CASSALGQGFGYTF. CDR3 nucleotide sequence: TGTGCCAGCAGTGCCCTGGGACAGGGCTTTGGCTACACCTTC.

The CDR3 is CASSGGLPHEQYF. The CDR3 DNA reads TGCGCCAGCAGCGGGGGACTTCCCCACGAGCAGTACTTC. The chain has TRBV5-1 and TRBJ2-7; maybe TRBD2 (6 bases). Trimming took off 4 bases at V and 5 bases at J, with 13 bases between the two ends. CDR1 is SGHRS, CDR2 YFSETQ, per germline. The CDR3 covers 13 residues.

This rearrangement joins TRBV9 to TRBJ1-2, with D unclear. This CDR3 contains 13 residues. The germline V and J ends were trimmed by 4 bases and 1 base, with 8 bases remaining between them. The germline V gene has CDR1 SGDLS and CDR2 YYNGEE. In nucleotides, the CDR3 is TGTGCCAGCAGCCCTCCAGATAACTATGGCTACACCTTC. Encoded protein: CASSPPDNYGYTF.

In this sample, this clone turned up a few times. The gene calls are TRBV27 and TRBJ2-3, with D hard to call. This CDR3 is built from 14 residues. V was shortened by 1 base and J by 2 bases, with 7 bases between the two germline ends. The germline V gene has CDR1 MNHEY and CDR2 SMNVEV (reference sequence). CDR3 nucleotide sequence: TGTGCCAGCAGTTTATTAGCCCCCACAGATACGCAGTATTTT. This sequence encodes CASSLLAPTDTQYF.